This T cell receptor beta chain comes out of a study of blood T cells in healthy people across ages. Whole-study results and caveats: Roughly linear age-related decline in beta diversity appeared, significant by age 40.

This clonotype has more than one count but fewer than ten. No antigen is known for it. The people who gave samples were healthy Caucasians from Russia, aged roughly 6 to 100. Extractions gave at least 5.5 micrograms of total RNA per sample. The second PCR ran roughly 7 to 12 cycles with a sample-barcoded 5' primer and J-beta primers. TCRdb analysed the 5' RACE reads with MiXCR anew, one entry per CDR3 protein. The table records more than 1.4 million distinct CDR3 sequences, about 43% of them present only once. V was trimmed by 8 bases and J by 0 bases, leaving 14 bases between them. Germline V gives CDR1 ENHRY, CDR2 SYGVKD. The CDR3 covers 15 residues.

Source material: blood. This clonotype was obtained from a woman aged 18-29 years in good health. The chain joins TRBV10-3 to TRBJ2-1; D call uncertain. Here the CDR3 DNA reads TGTGCCATCCGATCCCAGGTGGGCTCCTACAATGAGCAGTTCTTC. Its protein is CAIRSQVGSYNEQFF.